This T cell receptor (beta chain) was sequenced in a study of CD8+ T cells in alopecia areata. The CDR3 has 15 residues if both end residues are counted. Remarks on this clone: Its antigen is not known. The limits of the CDR3 on the DNA are not certain, so only TCRdb's listed CDR3 is given.

Described treatment: oral pan-JAK inhibitor, 5-10 mg twice daily. Findings and limits, study-wide: Numerous clones, expanded in lesions, remained in scalp and blood during tofacitinib.

Extraction and reverse transcription of RNA yielded cDNA as the sequencing template. Clones were read by immunoSEQ multiplex PCR, and TCRdb kept only the in-frame ones, dropping some. In the table there are under 200,000 clones, 55% to 75% of which are singletons. The receptor comes from a human donor with alopecia areata. The sequences come from CD4+ T cells sorted from blood, collected at week 24, from a patient treated with tofacitinib. The rearrangement links TRBV21-1 to TRBJ1-1. TRBV21-1 is recorded as a pseudogene. The CDR3 sequence: CASTPEWGGGTEAFF.